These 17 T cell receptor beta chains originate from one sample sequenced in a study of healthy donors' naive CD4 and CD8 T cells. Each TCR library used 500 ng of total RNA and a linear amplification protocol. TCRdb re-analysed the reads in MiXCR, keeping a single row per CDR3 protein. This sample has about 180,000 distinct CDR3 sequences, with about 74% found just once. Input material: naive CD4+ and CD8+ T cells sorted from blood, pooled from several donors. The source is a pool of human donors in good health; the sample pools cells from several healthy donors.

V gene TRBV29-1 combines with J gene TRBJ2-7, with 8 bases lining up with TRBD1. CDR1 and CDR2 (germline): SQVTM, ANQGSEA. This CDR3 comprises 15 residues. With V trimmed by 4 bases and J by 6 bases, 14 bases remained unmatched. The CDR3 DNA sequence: TGCAGCGTTGTTGTACCGACAGGGGATGGGGTCGAGCAGTACTTC. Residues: CSVVVPTGDGVEQYF.

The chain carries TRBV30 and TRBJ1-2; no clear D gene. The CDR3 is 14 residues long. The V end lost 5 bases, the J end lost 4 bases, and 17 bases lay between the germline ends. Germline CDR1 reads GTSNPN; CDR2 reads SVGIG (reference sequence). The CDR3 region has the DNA TGTGCCTGGGCTCCAACAACGAGGGTCTATGGCTACACCTTC. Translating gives CAWAPTTRVYGYTF.

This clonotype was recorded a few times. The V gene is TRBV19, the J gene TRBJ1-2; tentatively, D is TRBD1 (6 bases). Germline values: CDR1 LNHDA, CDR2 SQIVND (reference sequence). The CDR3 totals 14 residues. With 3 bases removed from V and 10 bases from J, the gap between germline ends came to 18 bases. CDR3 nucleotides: TGTGCCAGTAGTATCGGAACAGGGTCATTGTTCTACACCTTC. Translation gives CASSIGTGSLFYTF.

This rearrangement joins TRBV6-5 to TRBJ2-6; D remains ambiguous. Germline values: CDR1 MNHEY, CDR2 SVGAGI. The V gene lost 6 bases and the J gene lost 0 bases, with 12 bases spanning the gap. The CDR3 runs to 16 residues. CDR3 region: CASSLGVGSGANVLTF. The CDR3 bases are TGTGCCAGCAGCCTCGGAGTCGGCTCTGGGGCCAACGTCCTGACTTTC.

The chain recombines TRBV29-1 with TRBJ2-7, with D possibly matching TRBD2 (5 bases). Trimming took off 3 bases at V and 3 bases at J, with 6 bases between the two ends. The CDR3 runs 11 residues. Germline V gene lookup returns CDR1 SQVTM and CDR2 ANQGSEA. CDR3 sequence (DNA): TGCAGCGTTGATGAGGGCTACGAGCAGTACTTC. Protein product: CSVDEGYEQYF.

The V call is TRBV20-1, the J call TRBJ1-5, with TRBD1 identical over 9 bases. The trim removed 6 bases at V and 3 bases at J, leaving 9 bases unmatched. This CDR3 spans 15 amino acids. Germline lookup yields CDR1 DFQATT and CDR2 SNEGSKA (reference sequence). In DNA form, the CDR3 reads TGCAGTGCCCGGACCCAACAGGGGGCCAATCAGCCCCAGCATTTT. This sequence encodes CSARTQQGANQPQHF.

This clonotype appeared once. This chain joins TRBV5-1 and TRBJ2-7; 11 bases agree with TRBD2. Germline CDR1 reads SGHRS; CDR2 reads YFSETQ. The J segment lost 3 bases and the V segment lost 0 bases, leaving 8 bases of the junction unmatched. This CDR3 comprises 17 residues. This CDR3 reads CASSLGDRLAGLYEQYF. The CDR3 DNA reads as TGCGCCAGCAGCTTGGGGGATAGACTAGCGGGACTCTACGAGCAGTACTTC.

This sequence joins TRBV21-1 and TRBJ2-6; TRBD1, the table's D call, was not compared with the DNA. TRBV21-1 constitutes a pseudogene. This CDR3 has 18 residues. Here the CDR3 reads CASSAKTGGPSGANVLTF. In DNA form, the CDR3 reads TGTGCCAGCAGCGCGAAGACAGGGGGCCCTTCTGGGGCCAACGTCCTGACTTTC.

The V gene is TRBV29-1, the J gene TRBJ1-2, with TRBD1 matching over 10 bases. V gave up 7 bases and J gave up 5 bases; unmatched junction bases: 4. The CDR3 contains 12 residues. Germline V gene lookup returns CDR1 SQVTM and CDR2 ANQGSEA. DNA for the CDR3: TGCAGCGCCGGGACAGGGGAATATGGCTACACCTTC. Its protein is CSAGTGEYGYTF.

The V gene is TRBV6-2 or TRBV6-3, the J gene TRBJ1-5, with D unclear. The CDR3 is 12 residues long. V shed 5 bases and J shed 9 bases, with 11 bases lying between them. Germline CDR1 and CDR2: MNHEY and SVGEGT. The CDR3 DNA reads TGTGCCAGCAGTGAAGTAAACCGGCCCCAGCATTTT. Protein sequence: CASSEVNRPQHF.

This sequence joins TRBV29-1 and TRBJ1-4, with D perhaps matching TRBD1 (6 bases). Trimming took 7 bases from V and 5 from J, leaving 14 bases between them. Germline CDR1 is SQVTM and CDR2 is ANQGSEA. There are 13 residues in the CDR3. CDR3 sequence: CSGRIGTNEKLFF. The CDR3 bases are TGCAGCGGACGGATAGGGACAAATGAAAAACTGTTTTTT.

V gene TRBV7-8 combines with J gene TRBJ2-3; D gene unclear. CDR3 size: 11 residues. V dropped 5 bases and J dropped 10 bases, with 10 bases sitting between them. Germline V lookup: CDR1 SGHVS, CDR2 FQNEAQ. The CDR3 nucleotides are TGTGCCAGCAGCGCCCAAGGGTCGCAGTATTTT. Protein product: CASSAQGSQYF.

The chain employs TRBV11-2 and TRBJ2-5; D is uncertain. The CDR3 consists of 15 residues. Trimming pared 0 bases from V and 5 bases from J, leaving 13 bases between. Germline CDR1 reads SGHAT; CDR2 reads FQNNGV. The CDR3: CASSLESTGWETQYF. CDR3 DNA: TGTGCCAGCAGCTTAGAATCGACCGGGTGGGAGACCCAGTACTTC.

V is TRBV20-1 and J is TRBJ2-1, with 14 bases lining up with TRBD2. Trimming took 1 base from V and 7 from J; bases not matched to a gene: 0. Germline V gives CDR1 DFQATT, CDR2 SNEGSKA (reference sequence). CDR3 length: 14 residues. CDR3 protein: CSARGLAGGNEQFF. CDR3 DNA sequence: TGCAGTGCTAGAGGACTAGCGGGAGGGAATGAGCAGTTCTTC.

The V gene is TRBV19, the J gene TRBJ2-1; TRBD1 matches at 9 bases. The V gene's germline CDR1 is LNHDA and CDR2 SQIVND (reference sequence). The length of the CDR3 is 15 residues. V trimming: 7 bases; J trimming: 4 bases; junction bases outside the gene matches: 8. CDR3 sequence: CASKLVGTGYNEQFF. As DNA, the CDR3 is TGTGCCAGTAAGCTGGTCGGGACAGGGTACAATGAGCAGTTCTTC.

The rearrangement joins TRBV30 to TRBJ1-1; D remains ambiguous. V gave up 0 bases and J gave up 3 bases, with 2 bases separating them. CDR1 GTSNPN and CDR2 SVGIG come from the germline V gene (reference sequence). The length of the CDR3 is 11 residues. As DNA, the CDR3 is TGTGCCTGGAGTGTAGACACTGAAGCTTTCTTT. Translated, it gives CAWSVDTEAFF.

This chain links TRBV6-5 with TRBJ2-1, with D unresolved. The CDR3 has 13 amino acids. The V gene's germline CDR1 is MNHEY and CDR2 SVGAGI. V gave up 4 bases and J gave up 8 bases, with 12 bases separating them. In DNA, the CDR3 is TGTGCCAGCAGTTCCGTCCAGGTGGATGAGCAGTTCTTC. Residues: CASSSVQVDEQFF.